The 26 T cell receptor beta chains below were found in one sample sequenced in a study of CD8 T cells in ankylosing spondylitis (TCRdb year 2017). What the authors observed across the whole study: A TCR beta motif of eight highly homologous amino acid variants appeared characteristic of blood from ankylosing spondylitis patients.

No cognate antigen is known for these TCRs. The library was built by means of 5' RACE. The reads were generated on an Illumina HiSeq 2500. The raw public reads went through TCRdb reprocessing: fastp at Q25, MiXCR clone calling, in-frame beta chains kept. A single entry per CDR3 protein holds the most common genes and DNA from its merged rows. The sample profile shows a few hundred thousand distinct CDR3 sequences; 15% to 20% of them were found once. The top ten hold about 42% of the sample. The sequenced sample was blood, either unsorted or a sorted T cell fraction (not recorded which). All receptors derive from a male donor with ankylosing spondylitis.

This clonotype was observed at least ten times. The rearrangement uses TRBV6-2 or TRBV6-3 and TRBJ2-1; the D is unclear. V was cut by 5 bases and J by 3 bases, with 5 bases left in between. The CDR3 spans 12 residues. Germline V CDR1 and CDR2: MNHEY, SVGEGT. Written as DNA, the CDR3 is TGTGCCAGCAGTCCTTACTACAATGAGCAGTTCTTC. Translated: CASSPYYNEQFF.

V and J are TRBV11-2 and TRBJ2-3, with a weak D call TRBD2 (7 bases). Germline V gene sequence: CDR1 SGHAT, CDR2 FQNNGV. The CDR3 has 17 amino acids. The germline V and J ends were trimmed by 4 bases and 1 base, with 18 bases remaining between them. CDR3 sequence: CASSSQGRGWGTDTQYF. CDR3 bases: TGTGCCAGCAGCTCCCAGGGGCGGGGGTGGGGCACAGATACGCAGTATTTT. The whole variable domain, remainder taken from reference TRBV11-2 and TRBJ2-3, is EAGVAQSPRYKIIEKRQSVAFWCNPISGHATLYWYQQILGQGPKLLIQFQNNGVVDDSQLPKDRFSAERLKGVDSTLKIQPAKLEDSAVYLCASSSQGRGWGTDTQYFGPGTRLTVL.

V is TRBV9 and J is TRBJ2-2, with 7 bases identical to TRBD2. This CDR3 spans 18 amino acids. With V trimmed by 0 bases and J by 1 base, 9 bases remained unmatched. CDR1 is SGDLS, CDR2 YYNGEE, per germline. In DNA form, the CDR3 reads TGTGCCAGCAGCGTAGCCCCACTAGCGAGCCGGAACACCGGGGAGCTGTTTTTT. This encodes CASSVAPLASRNTGELFF.

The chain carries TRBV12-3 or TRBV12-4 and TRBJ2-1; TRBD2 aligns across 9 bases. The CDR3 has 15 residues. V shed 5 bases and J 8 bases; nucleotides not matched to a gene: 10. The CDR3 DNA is TGTGCCAGCAGTCCCGGGACTAGCATTCGCGATGAGCAGTTCTTC. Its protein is CASSPGTSIRDEQFF.

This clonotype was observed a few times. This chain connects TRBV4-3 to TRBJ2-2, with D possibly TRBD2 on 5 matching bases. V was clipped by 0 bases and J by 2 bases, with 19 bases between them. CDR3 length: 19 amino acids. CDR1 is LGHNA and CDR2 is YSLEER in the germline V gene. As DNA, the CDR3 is TGCGCCAGCAGCCAAGATGTGGGAGTTAGTATGGGAAACACCGGGGAGCTGTTTTTT. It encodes CASSQDVGVSMGNTGELFF.

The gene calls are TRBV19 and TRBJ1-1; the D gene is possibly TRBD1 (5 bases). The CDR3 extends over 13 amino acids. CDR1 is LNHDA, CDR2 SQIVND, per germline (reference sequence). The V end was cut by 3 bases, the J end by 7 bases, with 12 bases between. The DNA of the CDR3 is TGTGCCAGTAGTATTTCTCAGGGCCATGAAGCTTTCTTT. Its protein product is CASSISQGHEAFF.

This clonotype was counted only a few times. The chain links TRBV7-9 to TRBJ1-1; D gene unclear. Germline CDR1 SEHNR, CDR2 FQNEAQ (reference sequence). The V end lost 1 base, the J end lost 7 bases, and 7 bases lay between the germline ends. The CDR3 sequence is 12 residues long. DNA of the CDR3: TGTGCCAGCAGCTTAGGTCGGAGTGAAGCTTTCTTT. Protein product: CASSLGRSEAFF.

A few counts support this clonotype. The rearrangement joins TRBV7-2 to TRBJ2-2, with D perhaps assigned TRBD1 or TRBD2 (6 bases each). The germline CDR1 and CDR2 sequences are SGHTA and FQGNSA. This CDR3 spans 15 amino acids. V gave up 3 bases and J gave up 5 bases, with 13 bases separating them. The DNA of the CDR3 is TGTGCCAGCAGCTTGAGGGGGGAGTGGACCGGGGAGCTGTTTTTT. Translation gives CASSLRGEWTGELFF. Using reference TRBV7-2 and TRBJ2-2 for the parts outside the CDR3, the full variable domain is GAGVSQSPSNKVTEKGKDVELRCDPISGHTALYWYRQSLGQGLEFLIYFQGNSAPDKSGLPSDRFSAERTGGSVSTLTIQRTQQEDSAVYLCASSLRGEWTGELFFGEGSRLTVL.

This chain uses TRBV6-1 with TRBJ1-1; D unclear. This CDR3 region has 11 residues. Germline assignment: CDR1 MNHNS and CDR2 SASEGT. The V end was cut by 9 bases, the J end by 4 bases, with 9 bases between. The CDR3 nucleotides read TGTGCCAGTAGAGAAGCCACTGAAGCTTTCTTT. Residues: CASREATEAFF.

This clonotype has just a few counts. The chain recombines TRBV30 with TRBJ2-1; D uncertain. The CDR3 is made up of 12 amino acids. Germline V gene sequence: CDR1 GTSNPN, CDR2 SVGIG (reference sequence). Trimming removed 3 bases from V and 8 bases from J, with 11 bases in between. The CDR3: CAWSSLTDEQFF. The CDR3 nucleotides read TGTGCCTGGAGCTCCCTTACGGATGAGCAGTTCTTC.

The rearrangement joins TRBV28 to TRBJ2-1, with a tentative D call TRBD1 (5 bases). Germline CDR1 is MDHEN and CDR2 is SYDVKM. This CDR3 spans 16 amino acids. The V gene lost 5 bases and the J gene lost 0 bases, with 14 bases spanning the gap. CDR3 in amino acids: CASSPYYDSSYNEQFF. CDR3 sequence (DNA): TGTGCCAGCAGTCCCTACTACGACAGCTCCTACAATGAGCAGTTCTTC.

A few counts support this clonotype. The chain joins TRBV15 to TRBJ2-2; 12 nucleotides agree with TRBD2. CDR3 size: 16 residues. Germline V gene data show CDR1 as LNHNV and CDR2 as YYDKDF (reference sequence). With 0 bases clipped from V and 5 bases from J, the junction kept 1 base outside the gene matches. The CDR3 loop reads CATSRELAGGTGELFF. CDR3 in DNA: TGTGCCACCAGCAGAGAGCTAGCGGGAGGGACCGGGGAGCTGTTTTTT. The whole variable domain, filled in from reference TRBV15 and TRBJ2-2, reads DAMVIQNPRYQVTQFGKPVTLSCSQTLNHNVMYWYQQKSSQAPKLLFHYYDKDFNNEADTPDNFQSRRPNTSFCFLDIRSPGLGDTAMYLCATSRELAGGTGELFFGEGSRLTVL.

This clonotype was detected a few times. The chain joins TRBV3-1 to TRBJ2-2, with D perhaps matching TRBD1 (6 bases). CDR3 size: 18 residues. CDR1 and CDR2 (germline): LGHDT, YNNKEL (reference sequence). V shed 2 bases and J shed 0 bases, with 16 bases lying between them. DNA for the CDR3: TGTGCCAGCAGCCAACCTTCCGGGACACCATCGAACACCGGGGAGCTGTTTTTT. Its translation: CASSQPSGTPSNTGELFF.

The CDR3 DNA sequence: TGTGCCAGCAGCTCACACAGGGTCGGCACAGATACGCAGTATTTT. Protein sequence: CASSSHRVGTDTQYF. V is TRBV7-9 and J is TRBJ2-3, with D possibly matching TRBD1 (6 bases). Looked up from germline, CDR1 is SEHNR and CDR2 is FQNEAQ (reference sequence). The CDR3 is made up of 15 amino acids. V shed 4 bases and J shed 1 base, with 12 bases lying between them.

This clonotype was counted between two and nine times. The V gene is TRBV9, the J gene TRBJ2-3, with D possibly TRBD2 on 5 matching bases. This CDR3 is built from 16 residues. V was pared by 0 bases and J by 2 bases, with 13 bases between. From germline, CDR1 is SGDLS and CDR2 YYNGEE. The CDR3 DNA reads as TGTGCCAGCAGCGTAGTAAGTGGGAGTGTCACAGATACGCAGTATTTT. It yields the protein CASSVVSGSVTDTQYF.

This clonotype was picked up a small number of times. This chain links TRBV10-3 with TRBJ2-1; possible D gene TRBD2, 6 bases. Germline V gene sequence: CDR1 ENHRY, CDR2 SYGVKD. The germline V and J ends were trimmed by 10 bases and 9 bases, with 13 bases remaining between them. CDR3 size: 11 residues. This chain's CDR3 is CATGGDGEQFF. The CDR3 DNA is TGTGCCACCGGGGGAGACGGTGAGCAGTTCTTC.

In DNA form, the CDR3 reads TGCGCCAGCAGCTTGGACGGCCCCCAGGGGCCAGCCGATGGCTACACCTTC. Its translation is CASSLDGPQGPADGYTF. The chain recombines TRBV5-1 with TRBJ1-2; D may be TRBD1 (6 bases). Germline-derived CDR1 and CDR2 are SGHRS and YFSETQ. The CDR3 has 17 residues. V was shortened by 0 bases and J by 6 bases, with 21 bases between the two germline ends. The full variable domain, with the rest looked up from reference TRBV5-1 and TRBJ1-2, is KAGVTQTPRYLIKTRGQQVTLSCSPISGHRSVSWYQQTPGQGLQFLFEYFSETQRNKGNFPGRFSGRQFSNSRSEMNVSTLELGDSALYLCASSLDGPQGPADGYTFGSGTRLTVV.

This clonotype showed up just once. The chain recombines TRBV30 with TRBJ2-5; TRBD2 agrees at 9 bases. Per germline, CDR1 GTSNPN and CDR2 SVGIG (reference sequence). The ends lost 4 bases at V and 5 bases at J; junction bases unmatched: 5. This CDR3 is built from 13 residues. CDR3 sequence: CAWMGLAGETQYF. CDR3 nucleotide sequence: TGTGCCTGGATGGGACTAGCCGGGGAGACCCAGTACTTC.

CDR3 residues: CASSEIPWTGDYSNQPQHF. The CDR3, as DNA: TGTGCCAGCAGTGAAATACCTTGGACAGGGGATTATAGCAATCAGCCCCAGCATTTT. J is TRBJ1-5 and V is TRBV28, with 9 bases that match TRBD1. This CDR3 spans 19 amino acids. V trimming: 5 bases; J trimming: 0 bases; junction bases outside the gene matches: 14. Germline values: CDR1 MDHEN, CDR2 SYDVKM. Variable domain in full (rest from reference TRBV28 and TRBJ1-5): DVKVTQSSRYLVKRTGEKVFLECVQDMDHENMFWYRQDPGLGLRLIYFSYDVKMKEKGDIPEGYSVSREKKERFSLILESASTNQTSMYLCASSEIPWTGDYSNQPQHFGDGTRLSIL.

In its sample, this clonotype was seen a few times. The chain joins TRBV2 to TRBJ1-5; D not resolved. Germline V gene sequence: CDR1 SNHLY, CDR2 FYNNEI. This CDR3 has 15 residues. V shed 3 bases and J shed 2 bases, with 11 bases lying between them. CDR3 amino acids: CASSDARRGNQPQHF. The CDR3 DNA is TGTGCCAGCAGTGATGCCAGGAGAGGCAATCAGCCCCAGCATTTT.

CDR3 DNA sequence: TGTGCCAGCAGCCACACAAACCCGCTGCTGACAGGGTATCAAGAGACCCAGTACTTC. Its translation: CASSHTNPLLTGYQETQYF. The rearrangement links TRBV11-1 to TRBJ2-5, with 7 bases lining up with TRBD1. J gave up 2 bases and V 5 bases, and 20 bases lay outside the gene matches. Germline V CDR1 and CDR2: SGHAT, FQDESV (reference sequence). This CDR3 spans 19 amino acids.

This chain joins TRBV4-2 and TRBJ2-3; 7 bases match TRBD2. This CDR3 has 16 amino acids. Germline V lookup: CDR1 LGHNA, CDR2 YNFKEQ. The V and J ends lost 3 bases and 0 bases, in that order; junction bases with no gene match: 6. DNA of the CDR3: TGTGCCAGCAGCCAGGAACTAGCGCCGAGCACAGATACGCAGTATTTT. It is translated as CASSQELAPSTDTQYF.

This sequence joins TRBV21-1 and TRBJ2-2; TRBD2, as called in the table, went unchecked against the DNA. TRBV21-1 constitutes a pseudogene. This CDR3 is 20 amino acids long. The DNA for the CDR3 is TGTGCCAGCAGCAAAGAAGGATGGACTAGCGGGAGTCTCAACACCGGGGAGCTGTTTTTT. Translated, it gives CASSKEGWTSGSLNTGELFF.

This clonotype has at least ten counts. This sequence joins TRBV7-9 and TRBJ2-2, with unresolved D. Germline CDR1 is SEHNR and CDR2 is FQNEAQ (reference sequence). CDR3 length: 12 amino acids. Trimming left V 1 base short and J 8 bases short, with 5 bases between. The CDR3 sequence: CASSLEDGELFF. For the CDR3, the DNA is TGTGCCAGCAGCTTAGAAGATGGGGAGCTGTTTTTT.

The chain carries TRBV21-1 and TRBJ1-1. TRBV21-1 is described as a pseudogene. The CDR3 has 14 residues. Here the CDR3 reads CASSQIEGNTEAFF. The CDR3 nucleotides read TGTGCCAGCAGCCAGATTGAGGGGAACACTGAAGCTTTCTTT.

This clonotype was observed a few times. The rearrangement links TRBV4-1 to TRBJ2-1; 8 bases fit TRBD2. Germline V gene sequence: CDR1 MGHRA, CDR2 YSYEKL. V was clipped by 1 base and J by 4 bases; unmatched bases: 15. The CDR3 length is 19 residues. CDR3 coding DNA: TGCGCCAGCAGCCAAGTTGTATCTCCTGCACTAGCGGATTACAATGAGCAGTTCTTC. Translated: CASSQVVSPALADYNEQFF.